This T cell receptor beta chain was documented in a study of T cells in Graves' hyperthyroidism and ophthalmopathy. Study outcomes and limitations: Progression to ophthalmopathy was predicted a median of roughly 6.6 months early.

Many counts were recorded for this clonotype. Antigen unknown. Researchers amplified the TCR beta CDR3 regions from RNA transcripts. RT-PCR in the first round (using the HTBI primer set) targeted the TCR CDR3. Each CDR3 protein gets one entry after TCRdb re-called the multiplex PCR reads with MiXCR. Found here are more than 350,000 distinct CDR3 sequences, over 12% of them singletons; the top ten hold roughly 19%. Trimming stripped 5 bases from V and 7 bases from J, with 18 bases between. The CDR3 has 15 amino acids. Looked up from germline, CDR1 is KGHSH and CDR2 is LQKENI. This sequence originates from a woman aged 60-75 years with Graves' ophthalmopathy. The sequenced sample consisted of blood. The rearrangement uses TRBV18 and TRBJ2-1; D assignment may be TRBD1 or TRBD2 (6 bases each). In nucleotides, the CDR3 is TGTGCCAGCTCATCGACTAGTTCGGGGGCTAATGAGCAGTTCTTC. Its translation is CASSSTSSGANEQFF.